This T cell receptor beta chain was sequenced during a study of tumor-infiltrating lymphocytes in primary liver carcinoma. A word on this clonotype: Antigen: not known. Because it lacks the conserved phenylalanine or tryptophan at the end, this CDR3 is likely a read error.

Starting from around 0.45 ug of total RNA, TCR beta cDNA was produced with a primer in the constant region. Construction of TCR beta libraries relied on three successive nested multiplex PCR rounds employing slightly modified ARM-PCR. Each of the first two PCR rounds ran nine to ten cycles with TRBV1-TRBV30 forward and C-beta reverse primers. TCRdb itself ran the multiplex PCR reads through MiXCR, one entry per CDR3 protein. The sample has about 320,000 distinct CDR3 sequences, 50% to 75% seen once. Germline DNA was extracted alongside blood RNA, which was obtained from unsorted whole blood. Preoperatively, peripheral blood was drawn, around 4 milliliters in total. CDR1 is SEHNR and CDR2 is FQNEAQ in the germline V gene (reference sequence). The CDR3 has 16 residues. The ends were cut back, 5 bases at V and 0 bases at J, with 16 bases in the middle. Study-wide points: Tumor region pairs outstripped tumor-adjacent and tumor-blood pairs in overlap.

This sequence was found in a woman in her 30s with primary liver carcinoma and hepatitis B virus infection. Sequencing was carried out using peripheral blood. The V and J genes are TRBV7-9 and TRBJ1-1, with D tentatively TRBD1 (5 bases). CDR3: CASSHRRGGLNTEAFL. CDR3 nucleotide sequence: TGTGCCAGCAGCCACCGTCGGGGGGGTTTGAACACTGAAGCTTTCCTT.